This T cell receptor (beta chain) was retrieved from a study of cytomegalovirus exposure and HLA in healthy donors. Germline loops: CDR1 SGHVS, CDR2 FQNEAQ. Losses at the gene ends were 4 bases for V and 7 bases for J; bases not matched to a gene: 18. This CDR3 has 18 amino acids. Study observations and caveats: Earlier analysis yielded a pattern in which most TCR beta V segments were productive about 87% or about 30% of the time. It emerged from a later analysis that several of the most significant clusters appeared to be linked to common viral pathogens.

Points on this clone: No antigen is known for it.

The PCR used 60 Vbeta and 13 Jbeta primers. The assay was immunoSEQ multiplex PCR, and TCRdb's table has in-frame clones only and misses some. The repertoire holds about 60,000 clones, with roughly 85% as singletons. This clonotype was obtained from a man aged 25 to 40 in good health and CMV-seronegative. The chain couples TRBV7-8 to TRBJ2-1; 8 bases match TRBD1. Sequencing input: PBMCs. The CDR3 here is CASSSSLYAGQGKNEQFF. DNA of the CDR3: TGTGCCAGCAGCTCCTCTTTGTACGCCGGACAGGGAAAAAATGAGCAGTTCTTC.